This is a list of T cell receptor beta chains from one sample in a study of shared clonotypes between healthy human individuals. Libraries were prepared by immunoSEQ multiplex PCR; TCRdb keeps only in-frame clonotypes and omits some of them. The sample has roughly 2 million clones, roughly 95% seen once; the top ten hold roughly 1%. The source material was naive CD8+ T cells sorted from blood. The receptors stem from a man between 18 and 29 years old in good health. The CDR3 runs from the conserved cysteine through the conserved F or W. The order of the fields is D gene, clone size, J gene, V gene, CDR3 DNA, CDR3 protein. D genes are given only for firm matches. The size field is filled for only some rows; it gives once, few, many or a size class.

>.|.|TRBJ2-5|TRBV9
TGTGCCAGCAGCGTAGGGCAGCAAGAGACCCAGTACTTC
CASSVGQQETQYF
>TRBD1|.|TRBJ1-2|TRBV7-2
TGTGCCAGCAGCTGGGATAGGACAGGGTGGGACTATGGCTACACCTTC
CASSWDRTGWDYGYTF
>TRBD1|.|TRBJ1-4|TRBV27
TGTGCCAGCAGTCTCTCCGGGACAGGAGATGAAAAACTGTTTTTT
CASSLSGTGDEKLFF
>TRBD2|.|TRBJ2-1|TRBV6-5
TGTGCCAGCAGACTAGCGGGAGGGTATGAGCAGTTCTTC
CASRLAGGYEQFF
>TRBD1|once|TRBJ2-7|TRBV29-1
TGCAGCGTTGGCTCGACCGGGACAGGCACCTACGAGCAGTACTTC
CSVGSTGTGTYEQYF
>TRBD1|.|TRBJ2-7|TRBV11-2
TGTGCCAGCAGCAGGACCGGGACAGGGGGGGACGAGCAGTACTTC
CASSRTGTGGDEQYF
>TRBD1|.|TRBJ1-2|TRBV4-1
TGCGCCAGCAGCCCTGCGACAGGGACGGATCTTAGCTATGGCTACACCTTC
CASSPATGTDLSYGYTF
>.|.|TRBJ1-1|TRBV5-1
TGCGCCAGCAGCTTCAGGGTGCCAGGCACTGAAGCTTTCTTT
CASSFRVPGTEAFF
>.|.|TRBJ2-7|TRBV6-5
TGTGCCAGCAGTCCCACGGACGGCCACGAGCAGTACTTC
CASSPTDGHEQYF
>.|once|TRBJ1-1|TRBV4-1
TGCGCCAGCAGCCAGGTATTTATGAACACTGAAGCTTTCTTT
CASSQVFMNTEAFF
>.|.|TRBJ2-7|TRBV6-1
TGTGCCAGCAGTGAAGCTTCCTACGAGCAGTACTTC
CASSEASYEQYF
>.|.|TRBJ2-7|TRBV28
TGTGCCAGCAGAAAACCGGGACGGAGCTACGAGCAGTACTTC
CASRKPGRSYEQYF
>.|.|TRBJ1-1|TRBV6-5
TGTGCCAGCAGTTACTCGATGGGTGAAGCTTTCTTT
CASSYSMGEAFF
>.|.|TRBJ1-2|TRBV28
TGTGCCAGCACACTACAGGGTTTGGGCTATGGCTACACCTTC
CASTLQGLGYGYTF
>TRBD1|.|TRBJ1-5|TRBV30
TGTGCCTGGACGCCCGGACAGGGCAATCAGCCCCAGCATTTT
CAWTPGQGNQPQHF
>TRBD2|.|TRBJ2-5|TRBV7-9
TGTGCCAGCAGCTTAGCGCGGGGACTAGAACAGACCCAGTACTTC
CASSLARGLEQTQYF
>TRBD1|.|TRBJ2-7|TRBV27
TGTGCCAGCAGCTGGGACAGGGGGGGTTACGAGCAGTACTTC
CASSWDRGGYEQYF
>.|.|TRBJ1-4|TRBV18
TGTGCCAGCTCACCACTGGCCAGGGGCCCAACTAATGAAAAACTGTTTTTT
CASSPLARGPTNEKLFF
>.|once|TRBJ1-1|TRBV6-6
TGTGCCAGCAGTTCGAACAGGGCCGTGAACACTGAAGCTTTCTTT
CASSSNRAVNTEAFF
>.|.|TRBJ1-1|TRBV19
TGTGCCAGTAGTATATCCGGGACCCCTGGCACTGAAGCTTTCTTT
CASSISGTPGTEAFF
>.|.|TRBJ2-2|TRBV6-1
TGTGCCAGCAGTGCCGGCCGACGAGACACCGGGGAGCTGTTTTTT
CASSAGRRDTGELFF
>TRBD1|.|TRBJ2-2|TRBV7-9
TGTGCCAGCAGCCGGACAGGGTTCACCGGGGAGCTGTTTTTT
CASSRTGFTGELFF
>TRBD1|.|TRBJ1-5|TRBV28
TGTGCCAGCAGTTCCGGGACAGGGTATCAGCCCCAGCATTTT
CASSSGTGYQPQHF
>.|.|TRBJ1-5|TRBV2
TGTGCCAGCAGTGAATTAAGGGGGTATAGCAATCAGCCCCAGCATTTT
CASSELRGYSNQPQHF
>.|.|TRBJ2-7|TRBV5-6
TGTGCCAGCAGCTTGTTGGGCGGCTTCGCAACCTACGAGCAGTACTTC
CASSLLGGFATYEQYF
>.|once|TRBJ2-7|TRBV5-6
TGTGCCAGCAGCTTCGAAGGACAGTTAAACTCCTACGAGCAGTACTTC
CASSFEGQLNSYEQYF
>.|.|TRBJ2-3|TRBV9
TGTGCCAGCAGCCCTCAACAAGATACGCAGTATTTT
CASSPQQDTQYF
>.|.|TRBJ1-6|TRBV27
TGTGCCAGCACCCTGTCTGGGGTGTCCTATAATTCACCCCTCCACTTT
CASTLSGVSYNSPLHF
>TRBD1|.|TRBJ2-5|TRBV4-1
TGCGCCAGCAGCCAAGACGAACAGGGGTTCCAAGAGACCCAGTACTTC
CASSQDEQGFQETQYF
>.|.|TRBJ2-7|TRBV5-6
TGTGCCAGCAGCTTGGTGGGCAGCACCTACGAGCAGTACTTC
CASSLVGSTYEQYF
>.|.|TRBJ2-7|TRBV18
TGTGCCAGCTCACCACCCAAGACAGCCTCCTACGAGCAGTACTTC
CASSPPKTASYEQYF
>.|.|TRBJ2-2|TRBV4-1
TGCGCCAGCAGCCAAGATCTGAGGCAGGCCGAAGGTGGCACCGGGGAGCTGTTTTTT
CASSQDLRQAEGGTGELFF
>TRBD2|.|TRBJ2-7|TRBV7-9
TGTGCCAGCAGCCCGCCACTAGCGGGGGGGCAAGAGCAGTACTTC
CASSPPLAGGQEQYF
>.|.|TRBJ2-7|TRBV4-1
TGCGCCAGCAGCCAGGGACCCGATAGGCTGGGCGAGCAGTACTTC
CASSQGPDRLGEQYF
>.|.|TRBJ2-3|TRBV5-1
TGCGCCAGCAGCTTGTGGCGGATGACAGATACGCAGTATTTT
CASSLWRMTDTQYF
>.|once|TRBJ1-1|TRBV19
TGTGCCAGTAGTGATTACGCAGGGAGAGGCACTGAAGCTTTCTTT
CASSDYAGRGTEAFF
>TRBD1|.|TRBJ1-4|TRBV7-9
TGTGCCAGCAGCTTACCAGGGGGCAATGAAAAACTGTTTTTT
CASSLPGGNEKLFF
>.|.|TRBJ2-5|TRBV5-4
TGTGCCAGCAGCTGGGGGCGGGAGAGGGACCAAGAGACCCAGTACTTC
CASSWGRERDQETQYF
>TRBD1|.|TRBJ2-5|TRBV2
TGTGCCAGCACCTCCTGGGGAACGGACAGGGGGCCGGGGGAGACCCAGTACTTC
CASTSWGTDRGPGETQYF
>TRBD1|.|TRBJ2-7|TRBV6-1
TGTGCCAGCAGATACCGGGACAGGGGTTATGAGCAGTACTTC
CASRYRDRGYEQYF
>TRBD2|.|TRBJ2-5|TRBV6-1
TGTGCCAGCAGTGCCGGACTAGCGGGAGGTTGGGAGACCCAGTACTTC
CASSAGLAGGWETQYF
>.|.|TRBJ1-6|TRBV19
TGTGCCAGTAGTATCGGGGTTGGGTCACCCCTCCACTTT
CASSIGVGSPLHF
>.|.|TRBJ1-2|TRBV7-3
TGTGCCAGCAGCTCCACTGAGGGCGGCTACACCTTC
CASSSTEGGYTF
>.|once|TRBJ2-3|TRBV5-4
TGTGCCAGCAGCCCCGTTAGCGGTGCGGGAGATACGCAGTATTTT
CASSPVSGAGDTQYF
>TRBD2|.|TRBJ2-5|TRBV19
TGTGCCAGTGGACTAGTTCACGAGACCCAGTACTTC
CASGLVHETQYF
>.|.|TRBJ2-7|TRBV5-3
TGTGCCAGAAGCCCCCGGACGAGGAGCTCCTACGAGCAGTACTTC
CARSPRTRSSYEQYF
>.|.|TRBJ2-7|TRBV25-1
TGTGCCAGCAGTTTTGGCTCCTACGAGCAGTACTTC
CASSFGSYEQYF
>.|.|TRBJ2-7|TRBV7-9
TGTGCCAGCAGCTTAGGCCGATACTCCGGGACGGGTTCCTACGAGCAGTACTTC
CASSLGRYSGTGSYEQYF
>.|.|TRBJ2-5|TRBV30
TGTGCCTGGAGTGTCGGCGGGGAGACCCAGTACTTC
CAWSVGGETQYF
>.|.|TRBJ2-6|TRBV4-3
TGCGCCAGCAGCCAAGACGGAACTCTCTCTGGGGCCAACGTCCTGACTTTC
CASSQDGTLSGANVLTF
>.|.|TRBJ2-3|TRBV6-5
TGTGCCAGCAGTTACACTGGCCCAGTCACAGATACGCAGTATTTT
CASSYTGPVTDTQYF